Given below is one TCR beta chain in context. The target antigen is unknown. In germline, CDR1 is SQVTM, CDR2 ANQGSEA. The CDR3 spans 13 residues. J gave up 10 bases and V 8 bases, and 14 bases lay outside the gene matches. Sequenced by immunoSEQ multiplex PCR; TCRdb stores in-frame clones only, minus some. This table has 130,000 or so clones, approximately 75% appearing once. This specimen belongs to a study of cytotoxic CD8 clonotypes in ibrutinib-treated CLL. Looking at the study overall: IGHV unmutated 17 to 18; relapsed/refractory some ten; treatment-naive more than 14. Findings of the study overall: Circulating CD8+ T-cell counts were tracked by baseline clonality, which exceeded that of age-matched healthy donors.

The receptor was derived from a human donor with chronic lymphocytic leukemia. Source: PBMCs, taken after 12 months of ibrutinib treatment. The chain combines TRBV29-1 with TRBJ2-1, with 7 bases matching TRBD2. CDR3 sequence reads: CSTSPAGPREQFF. As DNA, the CDR3 is TGCAGCACCTCCCCAGCGGGGCCAAGGGAGCAGTTCTTC.